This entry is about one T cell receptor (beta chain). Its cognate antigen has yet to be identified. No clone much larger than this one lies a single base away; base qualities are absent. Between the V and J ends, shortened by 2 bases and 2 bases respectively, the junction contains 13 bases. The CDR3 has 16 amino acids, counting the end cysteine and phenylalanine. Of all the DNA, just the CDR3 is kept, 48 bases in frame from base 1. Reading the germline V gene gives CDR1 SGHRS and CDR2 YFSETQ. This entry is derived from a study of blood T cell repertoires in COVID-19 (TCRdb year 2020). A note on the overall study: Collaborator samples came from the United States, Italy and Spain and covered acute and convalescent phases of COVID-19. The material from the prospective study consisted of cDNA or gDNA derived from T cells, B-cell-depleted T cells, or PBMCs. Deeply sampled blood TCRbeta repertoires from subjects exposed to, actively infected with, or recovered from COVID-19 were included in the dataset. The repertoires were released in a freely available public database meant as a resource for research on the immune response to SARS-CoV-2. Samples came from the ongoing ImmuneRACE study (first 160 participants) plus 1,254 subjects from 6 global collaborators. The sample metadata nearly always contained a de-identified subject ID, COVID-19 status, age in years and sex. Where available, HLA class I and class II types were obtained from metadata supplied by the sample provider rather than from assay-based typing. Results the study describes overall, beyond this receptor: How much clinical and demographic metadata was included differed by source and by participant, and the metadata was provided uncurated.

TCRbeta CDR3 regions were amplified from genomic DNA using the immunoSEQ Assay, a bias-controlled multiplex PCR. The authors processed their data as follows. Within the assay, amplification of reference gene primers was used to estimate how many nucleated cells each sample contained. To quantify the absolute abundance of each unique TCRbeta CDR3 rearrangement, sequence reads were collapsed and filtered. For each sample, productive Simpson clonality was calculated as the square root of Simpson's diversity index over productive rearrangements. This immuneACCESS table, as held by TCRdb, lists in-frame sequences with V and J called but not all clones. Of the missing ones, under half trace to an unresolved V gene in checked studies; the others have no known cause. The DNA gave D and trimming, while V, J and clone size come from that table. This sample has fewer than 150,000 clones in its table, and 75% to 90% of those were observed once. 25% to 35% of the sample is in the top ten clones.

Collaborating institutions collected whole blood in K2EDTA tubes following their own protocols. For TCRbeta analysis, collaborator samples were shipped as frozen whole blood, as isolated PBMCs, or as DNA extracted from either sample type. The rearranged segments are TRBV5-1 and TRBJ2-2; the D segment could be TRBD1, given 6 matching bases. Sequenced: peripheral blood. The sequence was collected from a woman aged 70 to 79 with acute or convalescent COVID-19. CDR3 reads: CASSLETGFNTGELFF. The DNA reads TGCGCCAGCAGCTTAGAGACAGGCTTTAACACCGGGGAGCTGTTTTTT.